This T cell receptor beta chain is drawn from a study of T cell responses to AZD1222 COVID-19 vaccine. About the research overall: Second-dose intervals near 4 or 12 weeks were combined.

The study's findings and limits: Spike regions recognized by vaccine-associated CD4 TCRs spanned the protein, led by 160-218 and 743-854. Baseline antibody screening turned up just a handful of seropositive AZD1222 recipients. The donors showed a predominance of white British ancestry and of females, with possible underestimation of clonal diversity.

Comments on this clone: The target antigen is unknown.

Sequencing was performed with immunoSEQ multiplex PCR; in TCRdb, only in-frame clones are kept and a portion is missing. The table records 25,000 to 35,000 clones, over 85% of them present only once. V lost 5 bases to trimming and J lost 2 bases, with 13 bases between them. The CDR3 is 15 amino acids. CDR1 SGHAT and CDR2 FQNNGV come from the germline V gene. Source: peripheral blood, taken on day 0 of AZD1222 vaccination. The V call is TRBV11-2, the J call TRBJ2-1, with D maybe TRBD2 (7 bases). The source of this sequence is an adult in good health. The CDR3 DNA reads TGTGCCAGCAGCCGGGCGGGGGCGACCTACAATGAGCAGTTCTTC. As protein: CASSRAGATYNEQFF.